A single sample gave rise to the 21 T cell receptor beta chains below, sequenced in a study of glioma-infiltrating T cells. Using RNA template, CDR3s of TCR alpha and beta were amplified with iRepertoire arm-PCR. Each CDR3 protein gets one entry after TCRdb re-called the multiplex PCR reads with MiXCR. The table includes 300,000 to 400,000 distinct CDR3 sequences, roughly two fifths detected once. Sequences were obtained from glioma tissue, nonneoplastic brain tissue, or PBMCs (not recorded which). All receptors come from a human donor with low-grade glioma or glioblastoma, undergoing nonglioma brain surgery, or in good health (not recorded which).

Comment on this clonotype: This may arise from a read error, as a much more abundant clone is one base away. The chain combines TRBV15 with TRBJ1-5; possibly TRBD1 for D (5 bases). The CDR3 is made up of 15 amino acids. The germline gives CDR1 LNHNV, CDR2 YYDKDF (reference sequence). The CDR3 reads CATSRVRASNQLQHF. The CDR3 region has the DNA TGTGCCACCAGCAGAGTCAGGGCCTCCAATCAGCTCCAGCATTTT.

J is TRBJ2-1 and V is TRBV7-9, with 11 bases that match TRBD2. Unmatched junction bases numbered 8, after V lost 5 bases and J lost 8 bases. Germline CDR1 reads SEHNR; CDR2 reads FQNEAQ (reference sequence). CDR3 length equals 15 residues. For the CDR3, the DNA is TGTGCCAGCAGCCCCCGAACTAGCGGGAGCGATGAGCAGTTCTTC. Translation gives CASSPRTSGSDEQFF.

This clonotype appeared once. This may be a read error: a much more frequent sequence differs by one nucleotide. V usage is TRBV27 and J usage is TRBJ2-1, with D tentatively TRBD1 (6 bases). Germline V gene lookup returns CDR1 MNHEY and CDR2 SMNVEV (reference sequence). V lost 7 bases, J lost 11 bases, and 18 bases lay in between. The length of the CDR3 is 13 residues. In DNA form, the CDR3 reads TGTGCCAGCACCCAGGGGTTTTGGGATAAGCAGTTCTTC. Translation: CASTQGFWDKQFF.

A remark on this clonotype: This may be a read error, as it is one base from a much larger clone. The V call is TRBV6-6, the J call TRBJ2-7; D call uncertain. CDR1 MNHNY and CDR2 SVGAGI come from the germline V gene (reference sequence). The CDR3 sequence is 12 residues long. V was cut by 5 bases and J by 11 bases, with 16 bases left in between. DNA of the CDR3: TGTGCCAGCAGTCACGACCTACCTGGGAAGTACTTC. Amino acids: CASSHDLPGKYF.

Remarks on this clonotype: A much larger clone lies one base from this, so it may be a read error. V gene TRBV6-2 or TRBV6-3 combines with J gene TRBJ2-5, with unresolved D. Germline V gene lookup returns CDR1 MNHEY and CDR2 SVGEGT. This CDR3 contains 14 residues. CDR3 nucleotide sequence: TGTGCCAGCAGGTTGTTAGAGCACCAAGAGGCCCAGTACTTC. This translates into CASRLLEHQEAQYF.

The chain combines TRBV7-3 with TRBJ2-5, with D possibly TRBD1 on 6 matching bases. This CDR3 region has 13 residues. The V end lost 5 bases, the J end lost 4 bases, and 11 bases lay between the germline ends. Germline CDR1 is SGHTA and CDR2 is FQGTGA. In nucleotides, the CDR3 is TGTGCCAGCAGCACATCAGGGGCAGAGACCCAGTACTTC. Its translation is CASSTSGAETQYF.

This clonotype was detected ten times or more. The V and J genes are TRBV20-1 and TRBJ2-7; 14 bases are shared with TRBD2. Per germline, CDR1 DFQATT and CDR2 SNEGSKA (reference sequence). This CDR3 is 15 amino acids long. The J segment lost 7 bases and the V segment lost 6 bases, leaving 11 bases of the junction unmatched. In DNA, the CDR3 is TGCAGTGCCCCTCTGGGACTAGCGGGAGCGGGAGAGCAGTACTTC. Protein product: CSAPLGLAGAGEQYF.

This clonotype was detected ten times or more. V is TRBV6-2 or TRBV6-3 and J is TRBJ2-3; D may be TRBD1 (5 bases). The CDR3 sequence is 17 residues long. V was shortened by 6 bases and J by 4 bases, with 23 bases between the two germline ends. CDR1 and CDR2 from the germline V gene are MNHEY and SVGEGT. For the CDR3, the DNA is TGTGCCAGCAGACGACGAGCTAGACAGTTTCAACCAGATACGCAGTATTTT. Protein sequence: CASRRRARQFQPDTQYF.

This rearrangement joins TRBV4-2 to TRBJ2-4, with a weak D call TRBD2 (6 bases). CDR3 length: 18 residues. The germline gives CDR1 LGHNA, CDR2 YNFKEQ. Trimming removed 0 bases at V and 0 bases at J, with 15 bases between. The CDR3 coding sequence is TGTGCCAGCAGCCAAGATTGGGATAGCGGATTAGCCAAAAACATTCAGTACTTC. Protein: CASSQDWDSGLAKNIQYF.

The chain recombines TRBV28 with TRBJ1-2, with a weak D call TRBD1 (5 bases). Germline CDR1 MDHEN, CDR2 SYDVKM. V lost 3 bases to trimming and J lost 8 bases, with 16 bases between them. The CDR3 covers 14 residues. DNA of the CDR3: TGTGCCAGCAGTTTGGACATTCTCTCTCCCGGCTACACCTTC. Protein product: CASSLDILSPGYTF.

V is TRBV27 and J is TRBJ1-4; D call uncertain. The CDR3 extends over 16 amino acids. From germline, CDR1 is MNHEY and CDR2 SMNVEV (reference sequence). V was cut by 2 bases and J by 0 bases, with 10 bases left in between. Written as DNA, the CDR3 is TGTGCCAGCAGTTTAATTTACCGGGCAACTAATGAAAAACTGTTTTTT. Its translation is CASSLIYRATNEKLFF.

The V gene is TRBV28, the J gene TRBJ1-2, with D possibly being TRBD1 (6 bases). Germline CDR1 reads MDHEN; CDR2 reads SYDVKM. The ends were cut back, 0 bases at V and 0 bases at J, with 23 bases in the middle. The CDR3 is made up of 20 amino acids. In DNA, the CDR3 is TGTGCCAGCAGTTTATGGGGACATGGCAGCGAAGAAAGGGCTAACTATGGCTACACCTTC. Protein sequence: CASSLWGHGSEERANYGYTF.

In this sample, this clonotype turned up many times. The rearrangement joins TRBV6-1 to TRBJ2-7; D is undetermined. The germline gives CDR1 MNHNS, CDR2 SASEGT. With 10 bases removed from V and 6 bases from J, the gap between germline ends came to 19 bases. The CDR3 has 13 amino acids. CDR3 sequence (DNA): TGTGCCATCGACTCACCCCAGTCCCCCGAGCAGTACTTC. It encodes CAIDSPQSPEQYF.

Ten or more counts support this clonotype. This sequence joins TRBV6-2 or TRBV6-3 and TRBJ1-1, with no clear D. Trimming cost V 6 bases and J 6 bases, with 11 bases left between them. Germline CDR1 reads MNHEY; CDR2 reads SVGEGT. There are 12 residues in the CDR3. The CDR3 sequence is CASRSFASEAFF. The CDR3 bases are TGTGCCAGCAGGAGTTTCGCTTCTGAAGCTTTCTTT.

About this clonotype itself: This could be a read error, since a much larger clone is one nucleotide away. The rearrangement uses TRBV7-2 and TRBJ2-1, with D possibly being TRBD2 (5 bases). V was shortened by 4 bases and J by 6 bases, with 22 bases between the two germline ends. The CDR3 loop spans 17 amino acids. Germline assignment: CDR1 SGHTA and CDR2 FQGNSA. CDR3 in amino acids: CASSSQSVRAVSNEQFF. CDR3 nucleotide sequence: TGTGCCAGCAGCTCCCAGAGCGTGAGGGCCGTAAGCAATGAGCAGTTCTTC. Variable domain in full (rest from reference TRBV7-2 and TRBJ2-1): GAGVSQSPSNKVTEKGKDVELRCDPISGHTALYWYRQSLGQGLEFLIYFQGNSAPDKSGLPSDRFSAERTGGSVSTLTIQRTQQEDSAVYLCASSSQSVRAVSNEQFFGPGTRLTVL.

The chain combines TRBV19 with TRBJ2-3; 9 nucleotides line up with TRBD2. J gave up 4 bases and V 0 bases, and 11 bases lay outside the gene matches. The CDR3 has 18 residues. From germline, CDR1 is LNHDA and CDR2 SQIVND (reference sequence). In nucleotides, the CDR3 is TGTGCCAGTAGTATAGACCATAGCGGGAGCAGAGACGCAGATACGCAGTATTTT. This gives the protein CASSIDHSGSRDADTQYF.

The chain joins TRBV25-1 to TRBJ2-5; 9 bases map to TRBD2. The ends lost 6 bases at V and 1 base at J; junction bases unmatched: 9. Germline lookup yields CDR1 MGHDK and CDR2 SYGVNS. The CDR3 runs 16 residues. The CDR3 DNA is TGTGCCAGCAGACCTGCGCTAGCGGGGTCCCAAGAGACCCAGTACTTC. This gives the protein CASRPALAGSQETQYF.

About this clonotype: A clone one base away is much larger, so this may be a read error. This chain uses TRBV27 with TRBJ1-1, with TRBD1 identical over 9 bases. J gave up 5 bases and V 4 bases, and 14 bases lay outside the gene matches. Germline CDR1 is MNHEY and CDR2 is SMNVEV (reference sequence). The CDR3 extends over 17 amino acids. DNA of the CDR3: TGTGCCAGCAGTTACAGCCGGGACAGGGCGGGCGGGACTGAAGCTTTCTTT. As protein: CASSYSRDRAGGTEAFF.

This clonotype was observed many times. The V gene is TRBV27, the J gene TRBJ2-5; D might be TRBD2 (6 bases). CDR3 size: 16 residues. Germline V gene data show CDR1 as MNHEY and CDR2 as SMNVEV (reference sequence). V was shortened by 5 bases and J by 3 bases, with 19 bases between the two germline ends. Here the CDR3 DNA reads TGTGCCAGCAGTCACGCCCCTAGGGCGGGAAAAGAGACCCAGTACTTC. As protein: CASSHAPRAGKETQYF.

V gene TRBV6-1 combines with J gene TRBJ1-1; D unresolved. The CDR3 contains 14 residues. Germline assignment: CDR1 MNHNS and CDR2 SASEGT. Trimming removed 5 bases at V and 3 bases at J, with 13 bases between. The CDR3, as DNA: TGTGCCAGCAGTCGGAGGACGGTTTACACTGAAGCTTTCTTT. Protein: CASSRRTVYTEAFF.

The J gene is TRBJ2-7, the V gene TRBV5-6, with D possibly TRBD2 on 6 matching bases. Trimming removed 6 bases at V and 11 bases at J, with 18 bases between. Germline lookup yields CDR1 SGHDT and CDR2 YYEEEE. CDR3 length: 12 amino acids. CDR3 in amino acids: CASTYGEAGKYF. The DNA for the CDR3 is TGTGCCAGCACCTACGGGGAGGCAGGGAAGTACTTC. The full variable domain, completed using reference TRBV5-6 and TRBJ2-7, is DAGVTQSPTHLIKTRGQQVTLRCSPKSGHDTVSWYQQALGQGPQFIFQYYEEEERQRGNFPDRFSGHQFPNYSSELNVNALLLGDSALYLCASTYGEAGKYFGPGTRLTVT.